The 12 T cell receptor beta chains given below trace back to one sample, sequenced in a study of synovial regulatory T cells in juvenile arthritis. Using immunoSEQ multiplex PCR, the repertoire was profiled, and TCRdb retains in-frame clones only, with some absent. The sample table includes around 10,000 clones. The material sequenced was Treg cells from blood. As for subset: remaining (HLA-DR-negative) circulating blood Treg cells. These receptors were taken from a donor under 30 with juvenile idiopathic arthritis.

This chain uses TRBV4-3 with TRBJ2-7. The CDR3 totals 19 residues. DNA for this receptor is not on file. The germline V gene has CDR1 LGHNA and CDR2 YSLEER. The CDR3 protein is CASSQEVRLMDGTSYEQYF.

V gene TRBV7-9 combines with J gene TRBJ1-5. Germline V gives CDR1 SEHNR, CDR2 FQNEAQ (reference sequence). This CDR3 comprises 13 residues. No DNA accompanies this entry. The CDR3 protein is CASSLAGAQPQHF.

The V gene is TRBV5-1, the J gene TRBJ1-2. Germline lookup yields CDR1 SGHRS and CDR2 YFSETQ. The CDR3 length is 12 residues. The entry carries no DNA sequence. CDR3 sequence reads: CASSLGLYGYTF.

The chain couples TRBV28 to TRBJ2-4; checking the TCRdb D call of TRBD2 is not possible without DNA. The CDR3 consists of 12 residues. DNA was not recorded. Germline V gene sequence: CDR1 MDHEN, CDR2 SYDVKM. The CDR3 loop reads CASSPRRGALYF.

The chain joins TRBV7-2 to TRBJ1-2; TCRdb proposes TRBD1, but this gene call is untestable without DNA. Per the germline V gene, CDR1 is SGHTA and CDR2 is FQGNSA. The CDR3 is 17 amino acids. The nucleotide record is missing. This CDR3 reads CASSLFVRGGPLYGYTF.

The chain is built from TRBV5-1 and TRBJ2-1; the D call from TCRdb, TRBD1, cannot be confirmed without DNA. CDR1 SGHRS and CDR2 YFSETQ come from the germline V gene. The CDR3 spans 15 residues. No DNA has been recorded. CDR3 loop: CASSLDQGSYNEQFF. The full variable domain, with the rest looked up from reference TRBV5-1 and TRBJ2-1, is KAGVTQTPRYLIKTRGQQVTLSCSPISGHRSVSWYQQTPGQGLQFLFEYFSETQRNKGNFPGRFSGRQFSNSRSEMNVSTLELGDSALYLCASSLDQGSYNEQFFGPGTRLTVL.

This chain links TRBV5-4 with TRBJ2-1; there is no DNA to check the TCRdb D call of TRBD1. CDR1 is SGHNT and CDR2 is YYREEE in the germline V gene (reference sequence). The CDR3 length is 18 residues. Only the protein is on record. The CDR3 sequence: CASSSIQGQGGSYNEQFF.

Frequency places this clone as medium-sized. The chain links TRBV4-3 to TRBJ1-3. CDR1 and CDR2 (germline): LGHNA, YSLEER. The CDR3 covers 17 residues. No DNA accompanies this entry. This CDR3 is CASSQEYGAASGNTIYF.

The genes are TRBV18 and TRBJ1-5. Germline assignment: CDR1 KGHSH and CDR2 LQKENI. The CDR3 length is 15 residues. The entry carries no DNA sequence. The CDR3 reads CASSPPGGASQPQHF. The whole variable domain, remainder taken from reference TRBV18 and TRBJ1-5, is NAGVMQNPRHLVRRRGQEARLRCSPMKGHSHVYWYRQLPEEGLKFMVYLQKENIIDESGMPKERFSAEFPKEGPSILRIQQVVRGDSAAYFCASSPPGGASQPQHFGDGTRLSIL.

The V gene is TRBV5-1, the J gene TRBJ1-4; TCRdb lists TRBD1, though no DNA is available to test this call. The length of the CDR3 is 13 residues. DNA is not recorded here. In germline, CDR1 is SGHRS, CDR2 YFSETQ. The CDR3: CASSAGQREKLFF.

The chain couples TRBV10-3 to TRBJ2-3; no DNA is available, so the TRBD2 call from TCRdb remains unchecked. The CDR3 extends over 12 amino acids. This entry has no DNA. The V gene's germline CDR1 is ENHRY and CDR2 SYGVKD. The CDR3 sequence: CAIRGLGDTQYF.

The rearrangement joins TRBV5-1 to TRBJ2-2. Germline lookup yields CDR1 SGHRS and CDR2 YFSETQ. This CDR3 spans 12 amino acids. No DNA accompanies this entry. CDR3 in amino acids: CASSLGAGELFF.